The next 19 T cell receptor beta chains were all read from a single sample in a study of T cell responses to AZD1222 COVID-19 vaccine. The assay was immunoSEQ multiplex PCR, and TCRdb's table has in-frame clones only and misses some. The sample has fewer than 150,000 clones, approximately 90% seen once. Specimen: peripheral blood, collected 28 days after the second AZD1222 dose. The origin of the receptors is an adult who received the AZD1222 COVID-19 vaccine.

As for this clone: A much larger clonotype is one base distant, so this may be a read error. V usage is TRBV9 and J usage is TRBJ1-3; 7 bases match TRBD1. The trim removed 4 bases at V and 4 bases at J, leaving 2 bases unmatched. The germline V gene has CDR1 SGDLS and CDR2 YYNGEE. The CDR3 consists of 13 residues. The CDR3 DNA reads as TGTGCCAGCAGCTTACAGGGGGGAAACACCATATATTTT. Amino acid sequence: CASSLQGGNTIYF.

The chain joins TRBV10-1 to TRBJ2-5; a possible D gene is TRBD1 (6 bases). CDR1 is WNHNN, CDR2 SYGVQD, per germline (reference sequence). V shed 6 bases and J shed 2 bases, with 10 bases lying between them. The CDR3 totals 13 residues. In DNA form, the CDR3 reads TGCGCCAGCAGCCAGACAGGACAAGAGACCCAGTACTTC. As protein: CASSQTGQETQYF.

The chain joins TRBV3-1 (or the pseudogene TRBV3-2) to TRBJ2-2, with no clear D. There are 15 residues in the CDR3. CDR1 is LGHDT, CDR2 YNNKEL, per germline (reference sequence). The V end was cut by 2 bases, the J end by 5 bases, with 12 bases between. The DNA of the CDR3 is TGTGCCAGCAGCCAACTCGCCTTGGGGACCGGGGAGCTGTTTTTT. It codes for CASSQLALGTGELFF.

The gene calls are TRBV19 and TRBJ1-1, with D hard to call. Trimming took off 2 bases at V and 1 base at J, with 14 bases between the two ends. The CDR3 runs 16 residues. CDR1 is LNHDA, CDR2 SQIVND, per germline (reference sequence). The CDR3 protein is CASSISFSGANTEAFF. Here the CDR3 DNA reads TGTGCCAGTAGTATATCCTTCTCCGGTGCGAACACTGAAGCTTTCTTT.

CDR3 nucleotide sequence: TGTGCCAGCAGTAATTTTGGGACAGGGCCTGAAGCTTTCTTT. As protein: CASSNFGTGPEAFF. The rearrangement joins TRBV2 to TRBJ1-1; TRBD1 matches 9 bases. V lost 5 bases, J lost 6 bases, and 7 bases stayed unmatched. The CDR3 sequence is 14 residues long. Per germline, CDR1 SNHLY and CDR2 FYNNEI. The full variable domain, with the rest looked up from reference TRBV2 and TRBJ1-1, is EPEVTQTPSHQVTQMGQEVILRCVPISNHLYFYWYRQILGQKVEFLVSFYNNEISEKSEIFDDQFSVERPDGSNFTLKIRSTKLEDSAMYFCASSNFGTGPEAFFGQGTRLTVV.

This chain links TRBV5-4 with TRBJ2-7; TRBD2 agrees at 11 bases. Trimming at V came to 4 bases and at J to 9 bases, leaving 9 bases not matched to a gene. Germline V gene sequence: CDR1 SGHNT, CDR2 YYREEE (reference sequence). CDR3 size: 14 residues. DNA of the CDR3: TGTGCCAGCAGCCAAAAGACTAGCGGGGATATGCAGTACTTC. Protein sequence: CASSQKTSGDMQYF.

This chain connects TRBV5-1 to TRBJ1-1; D is unresolved. V gave up 0 bases and J gave up 8 bases, with 17 bases separating them. Germline V gene data show CDR1 as SGHRS and CDR2 as YFSETQ. The CDR3 length is 15 residues. CDR3 protein: CASSLGAEALGEAFF. In nucleotides, the CDR3 is TGCGCCAGCAGCTTGGGGGCGGAAGCTCTTGGGGAAGCTTTCTTT. Full variable domain (missing parts from reference TRBV5-1 and TRBJ1-1): KAGVTQTPRYLIKTRGQQVTLSCSPISGHRSVSWYQQTPGQGLQFLFEYFSETQRNKGNFPGRFSGRQFSNSRSEMNVSTLELGDSALYLCASSLGAEALGEAFFGQGTRLTVV.

V usage is TRBV28 and J usage is TRBJ1-3; 7 bases line up with TRBD1. CDR1 MDHEN and CDR2 SYDVKM come from the germline V gene. V trimming: 5 bases; J trimming: 0 bases; junction bases outside the gene matches: 10. The CDR3 is 17 residues long. CDR3 region: CASSTPGQAISGNTIYF. The CDR3 DNA is TGTGCCAGCAGTACTCCAGGACAGGCTATCTCTGGAAACACCATATATTTT.

The chain couples TRBV7-6 to TRBJ1-2; 10 bases are a match to TRBD1. Germline loops: CDR1 SGHVS, CDR2 FNYEAQ. J gave up 4 bases and V 1 base, and 3 bases lay outside the gene matches. The CDR3 has 15 amino acids. CDR3 protein: CASSLGQGAGYGYTF. In DNA, the CDR3 is TGTGCCAGCAGCTTAGGACAGGGGGCAGGCTATGGCTACACCTTC. The variable domain in full, with the rest retrieved from reference TRBV7-6 and TRBJ1-2, is GAGVSQSPRYKVTKRGQDVALRCDPISGHVSLYWYRQALGQGPEFLTYFNYEAQQDKSGLPNDRFSAERPEGSISTLTIQRTEQRDSAMYRCASSLGQGAGYGYTFGSGTRLTVV.

V is TRBV11-3 and J is TRBJ2-3; D is uncertain. The CDR3 sequence is 13 residues long. Germline lookup yields CDR1 SGHNT and CDR2 YENEEA. V lost 1 base to trimming and J lost 9 bases, with 11 bases between them. The CDR3 spells CASSLAMGRTQYF. The CDR3 nucleotides read TGTGCCAGCAGCTTAGCTATGGGAAGAACGCAGTATTTT. Using reference TRBV11-3 and TRBJ2-3 for the parts outside the CDR3, the full variable domain is EAGVVQSPRYKIIEKKQPVAFWCNPISGHNTLYWYLQNLGQGPELLIRYENEEAVDDSQLPKDRFSAERLKGVDSTLKIQPAELGDSAVYLCASSLAMGRTQYFGPGTRLTVL.

This clone was counted once. The chain uses TRBV2 and TRBJ1-6; the match to TRBD1 covers 9 bases. This CDR3 spans 15 amino acids. From germline, CDR1 is SNHLY and CDR2 FYNNEI. The trim removed 5 bases at V and 7 bases at J, leaving 6 bases unmatched. The chain's CDR3 is CASSRTGAPNSPLHF. CDR3 nucleotide sequence: TGTGCCAGCAGTCGGACAGGGGCACCCAATTCACCCCTCCACTTT.

The J gene is TRBJ1-6, the V gene TRBV27; tentative D call: TRBD1 (6 bases). The CDR3 sequence is 14 residues long. Trimming pared 7 bases from V and 7 bases from J, leaving 14 bases between. Germline V gives CDR1 MNHEY, CDR2 SMNVEV (reference sequence). CDR3 protein: CASTSGGWNSPLHF. In DNA form, the CDR3 reads TGTGCCAGCACCTCGGGGGGCTGGAATTCACCCCTCCACTTT.

The chain is built from TRBV25-1 and TRBJ1-1; D gene uncertain. Germline-derived CDR1 and CDR2 are MGHDK and SYGVNS. V shed 1 base and J shed 7 bases, with 10 bases lying between them. The CDR3 sequence is 13 residues long. CDR3: CASSEWSTDEAFF. The CDR3 DNA follows: TGTGCCAGCAGTGAATGGTCCACCGATGAAGCTTTCTTT.

The chain employs TRBV4-2 and TRBJ1-2; a weak D match, TRBD1 (5 bases). The V end was cut by 7 bases, the J end by 5 bases, with 20 bases between. Per the germline V gene, CDR1 is LGHNA and CDR2 is YNFKEQ. This CDR3 is 15 amino acids long. The CDR3, as DNA: TGTGCCAGCACGGGACCACTTCGGGGAGGTTATGGCTACACCTTC. It codes for CASTGPLRGGYGYTF.

This clone was seen once. The chain is built from TRBV18 and TRBJ1-1; D is possibly TRBD1 (6 bases). Trimming pared 8 bases from V and 1 base from J, leaving 11 bases between. This CDR3 has 13 residues. Per germline, CDR1 KGHSH and CDR2 LQKENI. The DNA for the CDR3 is TGTGCCAGCACGATACAGGGGAACACTGAAGCTTTCTTT. Translating gives CASTIQGNTEAFF.

J is TRBJ1-4 and V is TRBV4-1; no reliable D call. CDR1 MGHRA and CDR2 YSYEKL come from the germline V gene. This CDR3 comprises 13 residues. V was pared by 1 base and J by 11 bases, with 11 bases between. The CDR3: CASSQVQVVKLFF. The CDR3 nucleotides are TGCGCCAGCAGCCAAGTTCAGGTCGTGAAACTGTTTTTT.

V and J are TRBV5-6 and TRBJ2-3; 7 nucleotides agree with TRBD1. Trimming at V came to 3 bases and at J to 11 bases, leaving 6 bases not matched to a gene. Looked up from germline, CDR1 is SGHDT and CDR2 is YYEEEE. The CDR3 runs to 12 residues. For the CDR3, the DNA is TGTGCCAGCAGCTCGAGGGACAGCTTGCAGTATTTT. It encodes CASSSRDSLQYF.

The chain links TRBV7-9 to TRBJ1-1; D is uncertain. V dropped 5 bases and J dropped 9 bases, with 7 bases sitting between them. The germline CDR1 and CDR2 sequences are SEHNR and FQNEAQ (reference sequence). The CDR3 extends over 10 amino acids. The CDR3, as DNA: TGTGCCAGCAGCCCAGAAAAAGCTTTCTTT. Residues: CASSPEKAFF. Drawing the rest from reference TRBV7-9 and TRBJ1-1, the complete variable domain is DTGVSQNPRHKITKRGQNVTFRCDPISEHNRLYWYRQTLGQGPEFLTYFQNEAQLEKSRLLSDRFSAERPKGSFSTLEIQRTEQGDSAMYLCASSPEKAFFGQGTRLTVV.

The chain employs TRBV6-1 and TRBJ1-2, with no clear D. The CDR3 is made up of 13 amino acids. V was shortened by 1 base and J by 5 bases, with 8 bases between the two germline ends. Germline-derived CDR1 and CDR2 are MNHNS and SASEGT. CDR3 region: CASSEGTRYGYTF. CDR3 sequence (DNA): TGTGCCAGCAGTGAAGGTACGCGTTATGGCTACACCTTC.